One sample yielded the 15 T cell receptor beta chains listed below, sequenced in a study of blood T cell repertoires in COVID-19. The data were produced by immunoSEQ multiplex PCR, yet TCRdb's version contains in-frame clones alone and is incomplete. The sample shows 110,000 or so clones, approximately 90% of them seen only once. Source material: peripheral blood. The receptors shown here come from a human donor in a cohort sampled during active COVID-19.

The chain has TRBV7-2 and TRBJ1-1; no clear D. Trimming pared 5 bases from V and 1 base from J, leaving 8 bases between. The CDR3 covers 13 residues. CDR1 is SGHTA and CDR2 is FQGNSA in the germline V gene. CDR3 residues: CASSPRRNTEAFF. CDR3 coding DNA: TGTGCCAGCAGCCCCCGTCGGAACACTGAAGCTTTCTTT.

This chain uses TRBV5-1 with TRBJ2-5; D might be TRBD1 (5 bases). The CDR3 extends over 12 amino acids. CDR1 is SGHRS, CDR2 YFSETQ, per germline. Trimming shortened V by 4 bases and J by 4 bases, and 8 bases separated the two germline ends. The CDR3, as DNA: TGCGCCAGCAGCCCAAGGGGAGAGACCCAGTACTTC. Amino acid sequence: CASSPRGETQYF.

The V and J genes are TRBV9 and TRBJ2-7; no definite D call. The CDR3 extends over 14 amino acids. Germline values: CDR1 SGDLS, CDR2 YYNGEE. V was pared by 4 bases and J by 5 bases, with 16 bases between. The CDR3 DNA follows: TGTGCCAGCAGCACTACGGCCCGAGTGCACGAGCAGTACTTC. It is translated as CASSTTARVHEQYF.

The chain couples TRBV3-1 (or the pseudogene TRBV3-2) to TRBJ1-1; TRBD1 matches 7 bases. Germline-derived CDR1 and CDR2 are LGHDT and YNNKEL (reference sequence). The trim removed 2 bases at V and 11 bases at J, leaving 8 bases unmatched. The CDR3 runs 13 residues. The CDR3 DNA reads TGTGCCAGCAGCCAAACCCCAGGGGGGCACGCTTTCTTT. Translating it yields CASSQTPGGHAFF.

The chain recombines TRBV18 with TRBJ1-1; D remains unclear. V gave up 3 bases and J gave up 2 bases, with 7 bases separating them. CDR1 and CDR2 (germline): KGHSH, LQKENI. The CDR3 spans 13 residues. DNA of the CDR3: TGTGCCAGCTCACCCTTGTCCAACACTGAAGCTTTCTTT. Protein product: CASSPLSNTEAFF.

This rearrangement joins TRBV2 to TRBJ2-7; 8 bases are a match to TRBD1. Trimming at V came to 6 bases and at J to 5 bases, leaving 9 bases not matched to a gene. CDR3 size: 14 residues. Germline V gives CDR1 SNHLY, CDR2 FYNNEI. The CDR3 spells CASRLGQGLDEQYF. The DNA for the CDR3 is TGTGCCAGCAGACTCGGACAGGGCCTAGACGAGCAGTACTTC.

The chain couples TRBV7-8 to TRBJ2-1; TRBD1 might be the D (6 bases). Germline V gene sequence: CDR1 SGHVS, CDR2 FQNEAQ. Trimming cost V 5 bases and J 6 bases, with 17 bases left between them. The CDR3 spans 15 residues. The CDR3 DNA reads as TGTGCCAGCAGCAAACGACAGGTTCGGCTCAATGAGCAGTTCTTC. This gives the protein CASSKRQVRLNEQFF.

J is TRBJ2-7 and V is TRBV11-3, with 10 bases aligning to TRBD2. With V trimmed by 5 bases and J by 4 bases, 2 bases remained unmatched. This CDR3 is built from 13 residues. Germline CDR1 and CDR2: SGHNT and YENEEA. CDR3 amino acids: CASSPSGSYEQYF. In DNA, the CDR3 is TGTGCCAGCAGCCCTAGCGGGAGTTACGAGCAGTACTTC.

The rearrangement links TRBV15 to TRBJ2-7; 8 bases are shared with TRBD1. The CDR3 totals 15 residues. V shed 3 bases, J shed 0 bases, and the junction held 4 bases outside the gene matches. Per germline, CDR1 LNHNV and CDR2 YYDKDF (reference sequence). CDR3 in DNA: TGTGCCACCAGCAGGGACAGGGAGATCTCCTACGAGCAGTACTTC. It translates to CATSRDREISYEQYF.

V and J are TRBV27 and TRBJ2-3; D gene uncertain. This CDR3 region has 14 residues. Germline CDR1 MNHEY, CDR2 SMNVEV (reference sequence). V was shortened by 0 bases and J by 4 bases, with 8 bases between the two germline ends. This CDR3 reads CASSLSLAPDTQYF. As DNA, the CDR3 is TGTGCCAGCAGTTTATCCCTGGCCCCAGATACGCAGTATTTT.

This chain joins TRBV7-3 and TRBJ2-2; possible D gene TRBD1, 5 bases. Looked up from germline, CDR1 is SGHTA and CDR2 is FQGTGA. CDR3 size: 12 residues. The V end lost 6 bases, the J end lost 7 bases, and 9 bases lay between the germline ends. CDR3 in amino acids: CASSGRGGELFF. CDR3 sequence (DNA): TGTGCCAGCAGTGGTAGGGGCGGGGAGCTGTTTTTT.

The chain joins TRBV6-5 to TRBJ2-1, with TRBD2 matching 9 bases. The CDR3 contains 16 residues. Germline-derived CDR1 and CDR2 are MNHEY and SVGAGI. The V and J ends lost 2 bases and 6 bases, in that order; junction bases with no gene match: 8. The CDR3 DNA reads as TGTGCCAGCAGTTACCCCGCACTAGCGGGCCCCAATGAGCAGTTCTTC. Translating gives CASSYPALAGPNEQFF.

This chain joins TRBV5-4 and TRBJ2-7; D might be TRBD2 (6 bases). V was clipped by 3 bases and J by 1 base, with 11 bases between them. CDR1 SGHNT and CDR2 YYREEE come from the germline V gene (reference sequence). The CDR3 loop spans 14 amino acids. The CDR3 protein is CASSWRGRSYEQYF. CDR3 nucleotide sequence: TGTGCCAGCAGCTGGAGGGGACGGTCCTACGAGCAGTACTTC.

The chain carries TRBV5-1 and TRBJ2-5; D is perhaps TRBD1 (5 bases). Germline V lookup: CDR1 SGHRS, CDR2 YFSETQ. Between the trimmed V and J ends, which lost 1 base and 5 bases, there was a span of 9 bases. This CDR3 contains 13 residues. CDR3 sequence (DNA): TGCGCCAGCAGCTTGACAGGTGATGAGACCCAGTACTTC. It specifies CASSLTGDETQYF. Supplemented by reference TRBV5-1 and TRBJ2-5, the full variable domain reads KAGVTQTPRYLIKTRGQQVTLSCSPISGHRSVSWYQQTPGQGLQFLFEYFSETQRNKGNFPGRFSGRQFSNSRSEMNVSTLELGDSALYLCASSLTGDETQYFGPGTRLLVL.

This sequence joins TRBV5-6 and TRBJ1-1; D not certain. The germline V gene encodes CDR1 SGHDT and CDR2 YYEEEE. The CDR3 totals 13 residues. The V gene lost 0 bases and the J gene lost 2 bases, with 5 bases spanning the gap. The CDR3: CASSLDRNTEAFF. In nucleotides, the CDR3 is TGTGCCAGCAGCTTGGACAGAAACACTGAAGCTTTCTTT. The full variable domain, with the rest looked up from reference TRBV5-6 and TRBJ1-1, is DAGVTQSPTHLIKTRGQQVTLRCSPKSGHDTVSWYQQALGQGPQFIFQYYEEEERQRGNFPDRFSGHQFPNYSSELNVNALLLGDSALYLCASSLDRNTEAFFGQGTRLTVV.